The 5 T cell receptor beta chains presented below share a single source sample, sequenced in a study of CD8 T cells in ankylosing spondylitis. TCRdb called the 5' RACE reads again in MiXCR, with one record for every CDR3 protein. This sample has around 25,000 distinct CDR3 sequences, with roughly 13% found just once. Sequencing was done on a sample of blood. The receptors were gathered from a male donor with ankylosing spondylitis or in good health (not recorded which).

The J gene is TRBJ2-3, the V gene TRBV2; D remains ambiguous. Germline values: CDR1 SNHLY, CDR2 FYNNEI. The CDR3 totals 14 residues. V lost 0 bases to trimming and J lost 2 bases, with 6 bases between them. The CDR3 DNA sequence: TGTGCCAGCAGTGAAGCAGCCGTCACAGATACGCAGTATTTT. This sequence encodes CASSEAAVTDTQYF.

This clonotype was observed many times. This chain connects TRBV7-8 to TRBJ2-3, with D tentatively TRBD2 (5 bases). Germline CDR1 reads SGHVS; CDR2 reads FQNEAQ. V lost 5 bases, J lost 2 bases, and 20 bases lay in between. This CDR3 is 17 amino acids long. CDR3: CASSRGGYRSPTDTQYF. CDR3 sequence (DNA): TGTGCCAGCAGCCGTGGAGGTTACCGCAGCCCCACAGATACGCAGTATTTT.

This clonotype came up many times. The V and J genes are TRBV29-1 and TRBJ2-1, with a possible D match to TRBD1 (6 bases). This CDR3 region has 12 residues. Germline CDR1 reads SQVTM; CDR2 reads ANQGSEA. V gave up 7 bases and J gave up 6 bases, with 13 bases separating them. The CDR3 bases are TGCAGCGGGGGGCAGGGTGGCAATGAGCAGTTCTTC. Translating it yields CSGGQGGNEQFF.

This clonotype has just a few counts. The V and J genes are TRBV28 and TRBJ2-5, with 10 bases lining up with TRBD2. This CDR3 has 15 amino acids. Unmatched junction bases numbered 8, after V lost 6 bases and J lost 4 bases. Germline CDR1 and CDR2: MDHEN and SYDVKM. CDR3 in DNA: TGTGCCAGCAGGCTCAGACTAGCGGGTAGAGAGACCCAGTACTTC. Translating gives CASRLRLAGRETQYF.

This chain connects TRBV7-6 to TRBJ2-7; 7 bases fit TRBD1. Germline CDR1 SGHVS, CDR2 FNYEAQ. V lost 2 bases to trimming and J lost 2 bases; unmatched junction nucleotides: 6. This CDR3 is 15 amino acids long. The CDR3, as DNA: TGTGCCAGCAGCTTAACAGGGGCCCTAACCTACGAGCAGTACTTC. Its protein is CASSLTGALTYEQYF.